This is a list of T cell receptor beta chains from one sample in a study of cytomegalovirus exposure and HLA in healthy donors. The protocol was immunoSEQ multiplex PCR, while the TCRdb copy is restricted to in-frame clones and leaves out a portion. The sample carries approximately 82,000 clones, less than 75% recorded once. Material for sequencing was PBMCs. The origin of the receptors is a woman aged 30 to 39 in good health and CMV-seropositive. Each CDR3 is given with its conserved first and last residue. The D gene is left open where the match is weak. Only some rows state a clone size, as once, few, many or a class for expanded clones.

j_call,clone_size,v_call,d_call,cdr3_aa,cdr3_nt
TRBJ1-4,.,TRBV4-1,TRBD1,CASRPDTTGAEKLFF,TGCGCCAGCAGACCAGATACGACAGGGGCTGAAAAACTGTTTTTT
TRBJ2-3,.,TRBV5-6,.,CASSLLTGTDTQYF,TGTGCCAGCAGCTTGCTTACAGGCACAGATACGCAGTATTTT
TRBJ2-1,few,TRBV11-3,TRBD1,CASSSNRGSNEQFF,TGTGCCAGCAGCTCCAACAGGGGGAGTAATGAGCAGTTCTTC
TRBJ1-1,.,TRBV7-9,TRBD1,CASSRQGGTEAFF,TGTGCCAGCTCGAGACAGGGGGGCACTGAAGCTTTCTTT
TRBJ1-1,.,TRBV5-6,TRBD1,CASSRDRVNTEAFF,TGTGCCAGCAGTCGGGACAGGGTGAACACTGAAGCTTTCTTT
TRBJ2-2,.,TRBV19,.,CASRKGDVATGELFF,TGTGCCAGTAGAAAAGGGGATGTTGCGACCGGGGAGCTGTTTTTT
TRBJ2-5,.,TRBV5-4,TRBD2,CASSLSPSGGEETQYF,TGTGCCAGCAGCTTGTCTCCCAGCGGGGGGGAAGAGACCCAGTACTTC
TRBJ2-7,.,TRBV6-6,.,CASSRQESYEQYF,TGTGCCAGCAGCCGACAGGAATCCTACGAGCAGTACTTC
TRBJ2-1,once,TRBV27,.,CASSLSNQGGNEQFF,TGTGCCAGCAGTTTATCGAATCAGGGAGGCAATGAGCAGTTCTTC
TRBJ1-2,.,TRBV4-1,.,CASSQDQVLYGYTF,TGCGCCAGCAGCCAAGACCAGGTTCTCTATGGCTACACCTTC